The following is a T cell receptor beta chain sequence with its context. CDR3 size: 17 residues. J was trimmed by 0 bases and V by 5 bases; bases with no gene match: 9. Germline V lookup: CDR1 LNHDA, CDR2 SQIVND (reference sequence). The data stem from a study of blood T cell repertoires in COVID-19. Whole-study context: From T cells, B-cell-depleted T cells, or PBMCs came the material, which was cDNA or gDNA.

Original data processing: Cell counts per sample came from amplifying reference gene primers. Assay used: immunoSEQ multiplex PCR; TCRdb lists only in-frame clones, some missing. That table gives V, J and clone size, and the DNA gave D and trimming. The sample gives more than 85,000 clones, about 85% of which show up once; approximately 4.9% is in the top ten. The sequenced sample consisted of peripheral blood. The chain recombines TRBV19 with TRBJ1-5, with 8 bases matching TRBD1. The sequence was collected from a man between 65 and 80 years old with acute or convalescent COVID-19. CDR3 region: CASSPGRQGNSNQPQHF. The CDR3 bases are TGTGCCAGTAGTCCGGGCCGACAGGGGAATAGCAATCAGCCCCAGCATTTT. Filled out from reference TRBV19 and TRBJ1-5, the complete variable domain reads DGGITQSPKYLFRKEGQNVTLSCEQNLNHDAMYWYRQDPGQGLRLIYYSQIVNDFQKGDIAEGYSVSREKKESFPLTVTSAQKNPTAFYLCASSPGRQGNSNQPQHFGDGTRLSIL.